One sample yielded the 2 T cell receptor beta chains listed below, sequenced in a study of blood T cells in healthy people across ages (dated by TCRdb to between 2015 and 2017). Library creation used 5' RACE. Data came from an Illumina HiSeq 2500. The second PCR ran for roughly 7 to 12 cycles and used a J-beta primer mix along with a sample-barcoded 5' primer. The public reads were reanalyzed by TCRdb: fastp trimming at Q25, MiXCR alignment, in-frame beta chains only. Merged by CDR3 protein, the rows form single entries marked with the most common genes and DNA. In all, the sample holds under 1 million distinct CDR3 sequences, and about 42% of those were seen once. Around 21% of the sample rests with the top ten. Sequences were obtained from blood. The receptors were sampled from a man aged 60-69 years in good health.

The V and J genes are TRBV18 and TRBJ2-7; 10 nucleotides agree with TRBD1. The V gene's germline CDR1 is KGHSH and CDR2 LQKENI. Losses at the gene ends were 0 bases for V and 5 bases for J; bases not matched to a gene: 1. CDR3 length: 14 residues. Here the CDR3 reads CASSPPGTGDEQYF. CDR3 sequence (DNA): TGTGCCAGCTCACCACCGGGGACAGGGGACGAGCAGTACTTC.

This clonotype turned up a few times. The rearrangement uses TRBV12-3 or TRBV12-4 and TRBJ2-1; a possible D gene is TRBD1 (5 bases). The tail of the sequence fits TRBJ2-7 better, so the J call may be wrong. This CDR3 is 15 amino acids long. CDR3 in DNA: TGTGCCAGCAGCCTACAGGTTAGCTCCTACAATGAGCAGTACTTC. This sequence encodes CASSLQVSSYNEQYF.